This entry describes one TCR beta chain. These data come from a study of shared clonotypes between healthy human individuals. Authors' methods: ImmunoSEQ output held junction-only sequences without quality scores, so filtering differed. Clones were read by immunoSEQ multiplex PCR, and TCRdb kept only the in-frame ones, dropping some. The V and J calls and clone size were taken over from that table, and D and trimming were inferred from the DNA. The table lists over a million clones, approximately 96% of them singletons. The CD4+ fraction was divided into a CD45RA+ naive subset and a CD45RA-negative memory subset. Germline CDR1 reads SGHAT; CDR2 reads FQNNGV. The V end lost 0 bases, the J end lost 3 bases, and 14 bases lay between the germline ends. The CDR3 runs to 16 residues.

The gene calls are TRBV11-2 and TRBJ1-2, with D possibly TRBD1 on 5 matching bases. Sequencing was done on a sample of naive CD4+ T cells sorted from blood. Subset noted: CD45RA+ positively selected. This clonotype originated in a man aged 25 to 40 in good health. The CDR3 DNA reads TGTGCCAGCAGCTTAGATTGGAGGGGTATGGACTATGGCTACACCTTC. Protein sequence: CASSLDWRGMDYGYTF.